Sequencing of this TCR beta chain was carried out in a study of blood T cell repertoires in COVID-19. This CDR3 comprises 12 residues. Trimming pared 3 bases from V and 8 bases from J, leaving 7 bases between. The germline CDR1 and CDR2 sequences are MDHEN and SYDVKM. Seattle participants joined during active infection and were tracked over time. The method was immunoSEQ multiplex PCR; TCRdb's version includes in-frame clones alone and lacks a portion of them. The table lists around 160,000 clones, 85% to 90% of them singletons. The J gene is TRBJ1-4, the V gene TRBV28, with D perhaps matching TRBD1 (6 bases). This clonotype was sampled from a young man with COVID-19, enrolled during active disease. Material for sequencing was peripheral blood. CDR3 amino acids: CASSFRGEKLFF. In DNA form, the CDR3 reads TGTGCCAGCAGTTTTAGGGGGGAAAAACTGTTTTTT. Looking up the rest from reference TRBV28 and TRBJ1-4 gives the full variable domain: DVKVTQSSRYLVKRTGEKVFLECVQDMDHENMFWYRQDPGLGLRLIYFSYDVKMKEKGDIPEGYSVSREKKERFSLILESASTNQTSMYLCASSFRGEKLFFGSGTQLSVL.